This passage covers 19 T cell receptor beta chains from one sample sequenced in a study of cytomegalovirus exposure and HLA in healthy donors. PCR employed 60 Vbeta and 13 Jbeta primers. Method: immunoSEQ multiplex PCR; TCRdb's copy keeps in-frame clones and lacks some. The table records 130,000 or so clones, around 83% of them present only once. The material sequenced was PBMCs. The receptor set was obtained from a woman aged 25 to 39 in good health and CMV-seropositive.

The gene calls are TRBV7-9 and TRBJ2-7; weak D call: TRBD2 (6 bases). CDR3 size: 16 residues. Deletions cut 5 bases from V and 0 bases from J, with 17 bases between. Germline V gene sequence: CDR1 SEHNR, CDR2 FQNEAQ (reference sequence). This chain's CDR3 is CASSPWGLPNSYEQYF. The CDR3 nucleotides read TGTGCCAGCAGCCCCTGGGGACTGCCCAACTCCTACGAGCAGTACTTC.

The rearrangement uses TRBV30 and TRBJ2-7, with a possible D match to TRBD2 (6 bases). Germline V gives CDR1 GTSNPN, CDR2 SVGIG (reference sequence). V was cut by 1 base and J by 4 bases, with 8 bases left in between. The CDR3 has 12 amino acids. CDR3 region: CAWSALAYEQYF. The CDR3 bases are TGTGCCTGGAGTGCGCTAGCGTACGAGCAGTACTTC.

The chain employs TRBV5-4 and TRBJ1-2, with D tentatively TRBD1 (5 bases). Germline assignment: CDR1 SGHNT and CDR2 YYREEE (reference sequence). The CDR3 is 13 amino acids. Trimming removed 0 bases at V and 8 bases at J, with 11 bases between. The CDR3 loop reads CASSLVSGGGYTF. The CDR3 DNA reads as TGTGCCAGCAGCTTGGTCTCCGGGGGAGGCTACACCTTC.

This clone was seen a few times. V usage is TRBV18 and J usage is TRBJ1-1, with D possibly being TRBD1 (6 bases). Germline V gene sequence: CDR1 KGHSH, CDR2 LQKENI. Trimming took 2 bases from V and 3 from J, leaving 10 bases between them. This CDR3 spans 14 amino acids. The DNA for the CDR3 is TGTGCCAGCTCACCAGCCCCAGGGGACACTGAAGCTTTCTTT. As protein: CASSPAPGDTEAFF.

This rearrangement joins TRBV9 to TRBJ1-2; 9 bases are shared with TRBD1. CDR1 SGDLS and CDR2 YYNGEE come from the germline V gene. This CDR3 has 15 residues. Germline trimming cut 0 bases from V and 7 bases from J; bases unmatched to any gene: 7. The CDR3 loop reads CASSVAGTGLIGYTF. In DNA form, the CDR3 reads TGTGCCAGCAGCGTAGCCGGGACAGGGCTAATTGGCTACACCTTC.

The genes are TRBV19 and TRBJ2-5; D possibly corresponds to TRBD2 (5 bases). Trimming removed 2 bases from V and 6 bases from J, with 10 bases in between. This CDR3 has 13 residues. Germline CDR1 is LNHDA and CDR2 is SQIVND (reference sequence). In nucleotides, the CDR3 is TGTGCCAGTAGTATAAAGGACTCACAGACCCAGTACTTC. Amino acids: CASSIKDSQTQYF.

In its sample, this clone was seen once. This chain uses TRBV30 with TRBJ2-5; 10 bases align to TRBD2. CDR3 length: 14 amino acids. Unmatched junction bases numbered 9, after V lost 5 bases and J lost 6 bases. Germline CDR1 GTSNPN, CDR2 SVGIG (reference sequence). The CDR3 loop is CAWGRTSGTQTQYF. CDR3 DNA sequence: TGTGCCTGGGGCCGGACTAGCGGTACCCAGACCCAGTACTTC. Based on the CDR3 plus reference TRBV30 and TRBJ2-5, the full variable domain is SQTIHQWPATLVQPVGSPLSLECTVEGTSNPNLYWYRQAAGRGLQLLFYSVGIGQISSEVPQNLSASRPQDRQFILSSKKLLLSDSGFYLCAWGRTSGTQTQYFGPGTRLLVL.

This clone has only one observation. The chain links TRBV29-1 to TRBJ2-1; the match to TRBD2 covers 9 bases. Per the germline V gene, CDR1 is SQVTM and CDR2 is ANQGSEA. The CDR3 has 13 amino acids. After removal of 6 bases from V and 6 bases from J, the junction contained 6 bases not matched to a gene. Written as DNA, the CDR3 is TGCAGCGTGCGGGGGGGGGAGCGCAATGAGCAGTTCTTC. Encoded protein: CSVRGGERNEQFF.

This clone was detected only a few times. The genes are TRBV2 and TRBJ2-3; D may be TRBD1 (5 bases). Germline CDR1 SNHLY, CDR2 FYNNEI. This CDR3 is built from 14 residues. With 1 base removed from V and 3 bases from J, the gap between germline ends came to 8 bases. CDR3 protein: CASSEDRRTDTQYF. Written as DNA, the CDR3 is TGTGCCAGCAGTGAAGACAGGCGTACAGATACGCAGTATTTT.

A few counts support this clone. The chain joins TRBV28 to TRBJ1-2, with 7 bases lining up with TRBD1. The V gene end was trimmed by 6 bases and the J gene end by 8 bases; junction bases not matched to a gene: 6. The CDR3 has 12 residues. Germline V gene lookup returns CDR1 MDHEN and CDR2 SYDVKM. CDR3 in amino acids: CASRTTGMGYTF. CDR3 sequence (DNA): TGTGCCAGCAGAACGACAGGGATGGGCTACACCTTC.

V is TRBV2 and J is TRBJ2-7; D is uncertain. The CDR3 totals 11 residues. Trimming removed 2 bases from V and 3 bases from J, with 2 bases in between. Germline values: CDR1 SNHLY, CDR2 FYNNEI. CDR3 residues: CASSEYYEQYF. The CDR3 DNA reads TGTGCCAGCAGTGAATACTACGAGCAGTACTTC.

This clone was detected once. The chain links TRBV7-3 to TRBJ2-3, with D perhaps matching TRBD1 (5 bases). Germline V gives CDR1 SGHTA, CDR2 FQGTGA. This CDR3 has 14 amino acids. V dropped 2 bases and J dropped 2 bases, with 8 bases sitting between them. The CDR3 DNA follows: TGTGCCAGCAGCTTACAGGGATCCACAGATACGCAGTATTTT. It yields the protein CASSLQGSTDTQYF.

The chain carries TRBV7-2 and TRBJ2-3; 7 nucleotides match TRBD2. The CDR3 loop spans 15 amino acids. V dropped 0 bases and J dropped 7; count of bases not matched to a gene: 7. Germline V gene sequence: CDR1 SGHTA, CDR2 FQGNSA. In DNA form, the CDR3 reads TGTGCCAGCAGCTTAGCGAGAGGGAGGGCCTATACGCAGTATTTT. It specifies CASSLARGRAYTQYF.

This chain joins TRBV19 and TRBJ1-4, with unresolved D. The CDR3 is made up of 13 amino acids. In germline, CDR1 is LNHDA, CDR2 SQIVND (reference sequence). The V end lost 6 bases, the J end lost 0 bases, and 5 bases lay between the germline ends. The CDR3 nucleotides are TGTGCCAGTAGGCCAGCAACTAATGAAAAACTGTTTTTT. This sequence encodes CASRPATNEKLFF. The whole variable domain, remainder taken from reference TRBV19 and TRBJ1-4, is DGGITQSPKYLFRKEGQNVTLSCEQNLNHDAMYWYRQDPGQGLRLIYYSQIVNDFQKGDIAEGYSVSREKKESFPLTVTSAQKNPTAFYLCASRPATNEKLFFGSGTQLSVL.

This clone appeared a single time. V gene TRBV29-1 combines with J gene TRBJ2-1; tentatively, D is TRBD2 (8 bases). Deletions cut 4 bases from V and 6 bases from J, with 25 bases between. The CDR3 sequence is 17 residues long. Germline V gene sequence: CDR1 SQVTM, CDR2 ANQGSEA. The DNA for the CDR3 is TGCAGCGTTGTGGGAATTAGCGGGACAGCCCTGAGCAATGAGCAGTTCTTC. Amino acids: CSVVGISGTALSNEQFF.

The J gene is TRBJ1-4, the V gene TRBV28; maybe TRBD1 (6 bases). CDR1 is MDHEN and CDR2 is SYDVKM in the germline V gene. The V gene lost 5 bases and the J gene lost 0 bases, with 10 bases spanning the gap. The CDR3 sequence is 15 residues long. The CDR3 region has the DNA TGTGCCAGCAGTCAACAGGGTGCAACTAATGAAAAACTGTTTTTT. Its protein product is CASSQQGATNEKLFF.

The CDR3 region has the DNA TGTGCCAGCAGTTCTTACAGGGTCGATCAGCCCCAGCATTTT. Its protein is CASSSYRVDQPQHF. The rearrangement uses TRBV28 and TRBJ1-5, with D tentatively TRBD1 (6 bases). Trimming cost V 4 bases and J 5 bases, with 12 bases left between them. The CDR3 is 14 residues long. CDR1 and CDR2 (germline): MDHEN, SYDVKM.

The chain combines TRBV5-1 with TRBJ2-2; tentative D call: TRBD2 (5 bases). The germline V and J ends were trimmed by 4 bases and 0 bases, with 10 bases remaining between them. There are 15 residues in the CDR3. Germline V gives CDR1 SGHRS, CDR2 YFSETQ. The CDR3 is CASSNGGSNTGELFF. For the CDR3, the DNA is TGCGCCAGCAGCAACGGAGGATCGAACACCGGGGAGCTGTTTTTT.

This chain joins TRBV5-1 and TRBJ2-7, with TRBD1 identical over 12 bases. Germline values: CDR1 SGHRS, CDR2 YFSETQ. There are 16 residues in the CDR3. V shed 4 bases, J shed 5 bases, and the junction held 10 bases outside the gene matches. CDR3 sequence (DNA): TGCGCCAGCAGCAAAGGACCGGGACAGGGGGCCCACGAGCAGTACTTC. Translation gives CASSKGPGQGAHEQYF.